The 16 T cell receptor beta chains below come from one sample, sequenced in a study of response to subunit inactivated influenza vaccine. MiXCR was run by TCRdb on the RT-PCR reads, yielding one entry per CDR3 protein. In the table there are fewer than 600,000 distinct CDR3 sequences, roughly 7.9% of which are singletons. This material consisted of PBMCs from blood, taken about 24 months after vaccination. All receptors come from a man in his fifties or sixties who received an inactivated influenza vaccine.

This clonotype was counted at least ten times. CDR3 loop: CASSFLRDSYGYTF. DNA for the CDR3: TGTGCCAGCAGTTTCCTCCGGGACAGCTATGGCTACACCTTC. The chain carries TRBV12-3 or TRBV12-4 and TRBJ1-2; 7 bases map to TRBD1. The CDR3 has 14 amino acids. V lost 3 bases and J lost 4; bases outside the gene matches: 5.

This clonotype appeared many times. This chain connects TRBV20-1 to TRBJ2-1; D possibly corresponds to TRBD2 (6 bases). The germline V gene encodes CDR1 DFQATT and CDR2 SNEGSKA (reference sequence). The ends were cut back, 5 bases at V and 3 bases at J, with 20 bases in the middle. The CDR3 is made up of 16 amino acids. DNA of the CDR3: TGCAGTGCTGACACCGATTTAGCGGAGTACTACAATGAGCAGTTCTTC. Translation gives CSADTDLAEYYNEQFF.

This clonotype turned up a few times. CDR3 bases: TGTGCCTGGAGCCGACGGAAGGGGAACTATGGCTACACCTTC. Its protein is CAWSRRKGNYGYTF. The chain links TRBV30 to TRBJ1-2; perhaps TRBD1 as D (5 bases). With 3 bases removed from V and 2 bases from J, the gap between germline ends came to 13 bases. CDR3 length equals 14 residues. The germline CDR1 and CDR2 sequences are GTSNPN and SVGIG (reference sequence).

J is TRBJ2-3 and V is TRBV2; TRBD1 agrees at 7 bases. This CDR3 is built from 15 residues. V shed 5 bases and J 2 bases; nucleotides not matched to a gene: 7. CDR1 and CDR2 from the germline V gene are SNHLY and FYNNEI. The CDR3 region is CASSQRQGYTDTQYF. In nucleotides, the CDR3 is TGTGCCAGCAGTCAGAGACAGGGTTACACAGATACGCAGTATTTT.

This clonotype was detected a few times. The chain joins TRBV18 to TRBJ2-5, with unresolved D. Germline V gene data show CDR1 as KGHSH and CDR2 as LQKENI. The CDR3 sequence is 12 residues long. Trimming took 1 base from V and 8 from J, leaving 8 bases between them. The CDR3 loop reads CASSPQSRTQYF. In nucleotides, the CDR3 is TGTGCCAGCTCACCACAATCGCGAACCCAGTACTTC.

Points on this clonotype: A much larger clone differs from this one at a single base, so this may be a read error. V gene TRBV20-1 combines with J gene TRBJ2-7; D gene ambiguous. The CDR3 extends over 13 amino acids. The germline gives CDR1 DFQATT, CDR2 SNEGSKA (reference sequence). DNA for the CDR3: TGCTGTGCTAGAGATTTCAGATCCTACGAGCAGTACTTC. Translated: CCARDFRSYEQYF.

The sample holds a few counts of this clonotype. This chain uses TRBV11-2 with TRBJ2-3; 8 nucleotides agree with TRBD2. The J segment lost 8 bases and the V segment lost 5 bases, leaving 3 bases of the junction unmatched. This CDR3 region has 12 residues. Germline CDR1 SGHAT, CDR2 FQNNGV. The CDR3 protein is CASSPRGGTQYF. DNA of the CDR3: TGTGCCAGCAGCCCTCGGGGGGGTACGCAGTATTTT.

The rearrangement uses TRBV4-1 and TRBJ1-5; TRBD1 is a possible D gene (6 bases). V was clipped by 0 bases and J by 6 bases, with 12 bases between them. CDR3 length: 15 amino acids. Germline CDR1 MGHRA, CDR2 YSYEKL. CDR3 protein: CASSQEHREGQPQHF. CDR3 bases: TGCGCCAGCAGCCAAGAGCACAGGGAAGGTCAGCCCCAGCATTTT.

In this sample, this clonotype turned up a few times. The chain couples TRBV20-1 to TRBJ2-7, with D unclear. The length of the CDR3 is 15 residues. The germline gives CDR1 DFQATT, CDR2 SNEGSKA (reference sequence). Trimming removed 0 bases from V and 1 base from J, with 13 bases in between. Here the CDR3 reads CSARDKGVRSYEQYF. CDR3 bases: TGCAGTGCTAGAGATAAGGGTGTCCGGTCCTACGAGCAGTACTTC.

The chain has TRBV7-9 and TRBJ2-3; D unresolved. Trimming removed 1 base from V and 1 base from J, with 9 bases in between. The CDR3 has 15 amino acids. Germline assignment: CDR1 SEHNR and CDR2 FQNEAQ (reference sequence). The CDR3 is CASSLGAIGTDTQYF. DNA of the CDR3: TGTGCCAGCAGCTTAGGGGCCATCGGCACAGATACGCAGTATTTT.

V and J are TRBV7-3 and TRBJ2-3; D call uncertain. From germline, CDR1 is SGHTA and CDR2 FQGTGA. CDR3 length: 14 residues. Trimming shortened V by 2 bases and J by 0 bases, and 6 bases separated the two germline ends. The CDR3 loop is CASSLALSTDTQYF. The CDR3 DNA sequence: TGTGCCAGCAGCTTAGCCTTGAGCACAGATACGCAGTATTTT.

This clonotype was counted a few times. The CDR3 is CASSISGLSSYEQYF. CDR3 bases: TGTGCCAGCAGCATCAGCGGACTCAGCTCCTACGAGCAGTACTTC. The chain links TRBV7-2 to TRBJ2-7; possible D gene TRBD2, 5 bases. This CDR3 contains 15 residues. V lost 5 bases and J lost 0, with 14 bases in between. CDR1 and CDR2 from the germline V gene are SGHTA and FQGNSA.

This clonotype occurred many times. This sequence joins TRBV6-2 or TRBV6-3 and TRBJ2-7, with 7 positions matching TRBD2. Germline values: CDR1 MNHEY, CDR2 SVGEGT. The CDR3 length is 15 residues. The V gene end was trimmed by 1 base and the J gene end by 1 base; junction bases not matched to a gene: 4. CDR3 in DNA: TGTGCCAGCAGTTACTACGGGACTATTTCCTACGAGCAGTACTTC. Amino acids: CASSYYGTISYEQYF.

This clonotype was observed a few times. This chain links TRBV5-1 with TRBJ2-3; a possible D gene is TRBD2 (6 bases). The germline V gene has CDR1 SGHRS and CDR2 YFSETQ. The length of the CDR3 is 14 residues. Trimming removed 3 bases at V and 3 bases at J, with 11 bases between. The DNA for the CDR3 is TGCGCCAGCAGCTGGGATGGGGGGACAGATACGCAGTATTTT. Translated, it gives CASSWDGGTDTQYF.

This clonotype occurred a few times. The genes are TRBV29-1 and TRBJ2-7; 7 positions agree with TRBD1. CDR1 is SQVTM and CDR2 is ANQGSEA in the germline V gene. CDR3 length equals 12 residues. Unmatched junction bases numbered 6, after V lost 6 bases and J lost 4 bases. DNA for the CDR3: TGCAGCGTCCGGGACAGTCAATACGAGCAGTACTTC. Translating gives CSVRDSQYEQYF.

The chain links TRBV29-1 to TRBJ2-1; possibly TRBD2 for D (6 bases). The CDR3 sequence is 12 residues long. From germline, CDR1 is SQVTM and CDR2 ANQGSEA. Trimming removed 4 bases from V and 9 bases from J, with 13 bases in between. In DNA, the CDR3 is TGCAGCGTTGGGCTAGCGAAAGGTGAGCAGTTCTTC. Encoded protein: CSVGLAKGEQFF.